The 32 T cell receptor beta chains in this list originate from one sample, sequenced in a study of cytomegalovirus exposure and HLA in healthy donors. The PCR ran on 60 Vbeta and 13 Jbeta primers. Sequencing used immunoSEQ multiplex PCR; TCRdb keeps in-frame clones, though not all of them. The table includes roughly 200,000 clones, roughly 80% detected once. The source material was PBMCs. The receptors were sampled from a woman between 18 and 29 years old in good health and CMV-seronegative.

This chain joins TRBV7-6 and TRBJ1-2; 8 nucleotides align to TRBD1. From germline, CDR1 is SGHVS and CDR2 FNYEAQ. CDR3 length: 14 amino acids. V dropped 5 bases and J dropped 4; count of bases not matched to a gene: 6. DNA of the CDR3: TGTGCCAGCAGCCTGGACAGGGAGGGCTATGGCTACACCTTC. Its translation is CASSLDREGYGYTF.

The chain links TRBV11-2 to TRBJ2-1, with 16 bases lining up with TRBD2. CDR1 is SGHAT, CDR2 FQNNGV, per germline. CDR3 length equals 17 residues. V shed 3 bases, J shed 10 bases, and the junction held 9 bases outside the gene matches. CDR3 nucleotide sequence: TGTGCCAGCAGCTTCTCGGGGACTAGCGGGAGGGCTGGCGAGCAGTTCTTC. Translation: CASSFSGTSGRAGEQFF.

The sample holds a few counts of this clone. The chain has TRBV7-6 and TRBJ2-7; 7 bases are shared with TRBD1. The CDR3 sequence is 15 residues long. J gave up 2 bases and V 1 base, and 5 bases lay outside the gene matches. Germline assignment: CDR1 SGHVS and CDR2 FNYEAQ. The CDR3 sequence is CASSLVAGGPYEQYV. DNA of the CDR3: TGTGCCAGCAGCTTAGTTGCAGGGGGACCCTACGAGCAGTACGTC.

The gene calls are TRBV20-1 and TRBJ2-1; 7 bases agree with TRBD1. Germline-derived CDR1 and CDR2 are DFQATT and SNEGSKA (reference sequence). The CDR3 sequence is 11 residues long. Here the CDR3 DNA reads TGCAGCCCTACAGGGGACCCTGAGCAGTTCTTC. This codes for CSPTGDPEQFF.

The gene calls are TRBV4-3 and TRBJ2-7, with 9 nucleotides matching TRBD1. CDR3 length equals 15 residues. The germline V gene encodes CDR1 LGHNA and CDR2 YSLEER. With V trimmed by 0 bases and J by 1 base, 1 base remained unmatched. CDR3 bases: TGCGCCAGCAGCCAAGAAGGACAGGGGTCCTACGAGCAGTACTTC. It codes for CASSQEGQGSYEQYF.

The chain carries TRBV14 and TRBJ2-5; D ambiguous. V was cut by 2 bases and J by 9 bases, with 19 bases left in between. Germline values: CDR1 SGHDN, CDR2 FVKESK. The CDR3 consists of 15 residues. The CDR3: CASSQFSGPTSSQYF. CDR3 coding DNA: TGTGCCAGCAGCCAATTTTCAGGCCCCACTTCGTCCCAGTACTTC.

The chain joins TRBV7-2 to TRBJ2-4; TRBD1 matches at 8 bases. J lost 0 bases, V lost 1 base, and 2 bases had no gene match. Germline assignment: CDR1 SGHTA and CDR2 FQGNSA. The CDR3 runs to 16 residues. In DNA form, the CDR3 reads TGTGCCAGCAGCTTAGGGGACAGGCTAGCCAAAAACATTCAGTACTTC. Its protein product is CASSLGDRLAKNIQYF.

The CDR3 DNA sequence: TGTGCCAGCAGTTTTCGTGGAAGGGGTACCTACGAGCAGTACGTC. Its translation is CASSFRGRGTYEQYV. The gene calls are TRBV27 and TRBJ2-7, with D possibly matching TRBD1 (5 bases). This CDR3 region has 15 residues. V lost 3 bases and J lost 2, with 14 bases in between. CDR1 and CDR2 from the germline V gene are MNHEY and SMNVEV (reference sequence).

The genes are TRBV14 and TRBJ2-1; 8 bases are a match to TRBD1. The germline V gene encodes CDR1 SGHDN and CDR2 FVKESK. This CDR3 comprises 15 residues. The ends lost 4 bases at V and 4 bases at J; junction bases unmatched: 6. As DNA, the CDR3 is TGTGCCAGCAGCCTGGGACAGGTCGTTTACAATGAGCAGTTCTTC. Translation: CASSLGQVVYNEQFF.

The chain combines TRBV13 with TRBJ2-1, with D perhaps matching TRBD2 (6 bases). Per the germline V gene, CDR1 is PRHDT and CDR2 is FYEKMQ (reference sequence). V was trimmed by 1 base and J by 3 bases, leaving 10 bases between them. There are 15 residues in the CDR3. This CDR3 is CASSLAASDYNEQFF. As DNA, the CDR3 is TGTGCCAGCAGCTTAGCTGCTAGCGACTACAATGAGCAGTTCTTC.

The CDR3 coding sequence is TGTGCCACCAGCAGAGACGGGACTAGCGGGGATACGCAGTATTTT. Amino acids: CATSRDGTSGDTQYF. This sequence joins TRBV15 and TRBJ2-3; 12 bases align to TRBD2. The CDR3 totals 15 residues. The germline V gene has CDR1 LNHNV and CDR2 YYDKDF (reference sequence). V shed 0 bases, J shed 6 bases, and the junction held 1 base outside the gene matches.

V is TRBV7-3 and J is TRBJ1-4, with 10 bases that match TRBD1. Unmatched junction bases numbered 20, after V lost 1 base and J lost 0 bases. CDR3 length equals 23 residues. Germline CDR1 SGHTA, CDR2 FQGTGA. The DNA of the CDR3 is TGTGCCAGCAGCTTAATCCCAACCCCCCCGGGGACAGGGGATGGGGCAACTAATGAAAAACTGTTTTTT. Amino acids: CASSLIPTPPGTGDGATNEKLFF.

The chain is built from TRBV19 and TRBJ2-1; 10 nucleotides match TRBD2. Germline loops: CDR1 LNHDA, CDR2 SQIVND (reference sequence). Losses at the gene ends were 4 bases for V and 1 base for J; bases not matched to a gene: 4. This CDR3 is built from 16 residues. CDR3 DNA: TGTGCCAGTAGTAAGGCTAGCGGGAGTTCCTACAATGAGCAGTTCTTC. This encodes CASSKASGSSYNEQFF.

The sample holds a few counts of this clone. The chain links TRBV7-9 to TRBJ2-2; D is unresolved. Per germline, CDR1 SEHNR and CDR2 FQNEAQ (reference sequence). CDR3 size: 13 residues. Trimming left V 3 bases short and J 5 bases short, with 7 bases between. In DNA, the CDR3 is TGTGCCAGCAGCTTCTGGAGAACCGGGGAGCTGTTTTTT. Protein product: CASSFWRTGELFF.

This clone was picked up one time. V usage is TRBV4-1 and J usage is TRBJ2-6; D not resolved. Germline CDR1 reads MGHRA; CDR2 reads YSYEKL. This CDR3 is 16 amino acids long. Trimming removed 8 bases from V and 0 bases from J, with 14 bases in between. The CDR3 DNA follows: TGCGCCAGCGGGCAAAGAATTAGCTCTGGGGCCAACGTCCTGACTTTC. This gives the protein CASGQRISSGANVLTF.

The chain has TRBV2 and TRBJ2-7; D perhaps matches TRBD2 (7 bases). CDR1 is SNHLY, CDR2 FYNNEI, per germline. The CDR3 is 13 residues long. V shed 11 bases and J shed 4 bases, with 18 bases lying between them. CDR3 sequence: CAGRGSGAYEQYF. Here the CDR3 DNA reads TGTGCCGGGAGGGGGAGCGGGGCTTACGAGCAGTACTTC.

This clone was picked up a small number of times. The chain combines TRBV6-5 with TRBJ1-2; a weak D match, TRBD1 (5 bases). The CDR3 is 12 amino acids. CDR1 is MNHEY and CDR2 is SVGAGI in the germline V gene. V gave up 6 bases and J gave up 4 bases, with 9 bases separating them. DNA for the CDR3: TGTGCCAGCAGCGAAGACAGCTATGGCTACACCTTC. It encodes CASSEDSYGYTF.

CDR3 sequence reads: CASSSWDRVNTGELFF. The CDR3 bases are TGCGCCAGCAGCTCGTGGGACAGGGTGAACACCGGGGAGCTGTTTTTT. This sequence joins TRBV5-1 and TRBJ2-2, with TRBD1 matching 9 bases. Germline trimming cut 3 bases from V and 1 base from J; bases unmatched to any gene: 4. CDR3 length: 16 amino acids. In germline, CDR1 is SGHRS, CDR2 YFSETQ.

This chain joins TRBV19 and TRBJ1-4; D unresolved. CDR3 size: 11 residues. Trimming pared 3 bases from V and 8 bases from J, leaving 4 bases between. The germline V gene encodes CDR1 LNHDA and CDR2 SQIVND (reference sequence). The CDR3, as DNA: TGTGCCAGTAGTATCGCGGAAAAACTGTTTTTT. Protein sequence: CASSIAEKLFF.

This chain joins TRBV7-9 and TRBJ1-1; D unclear. The CDR3 extends over 12 amino acids. The germline V gene has CDR1 SEHNR and CDR2 FQNEAQ (reference sequence). V was trimmed by 1 base and J by 4 bases, leaving 4 bases between them. For the CDR3, the DNA is TGTGCCAGCAGCTTAGGGCCCACTGAAGCTTTCTTT. Amino acids: CASSLGPTEAFF.

The chain links TRBV30 to TRBJ1-2, with TRBD1 identical over 9 bases. The trim removed 3 bases at V and 5 bases at J, leaving 7 bases unmatched. Germline lookup yields CDR1 GTSNPN and CDR2 SVGIG (reference sequence). The CDR3 totals 14 residues. The DNA of the CDR3 is TGTGCCTGGAGCTTCGGGACAGGGTCGTATGGCTACACCTTC. This codes for CAWSFGTGSYGYTF.

This chain links TRBV6-5 with TRBJ2-3; no clear D. The CDR3 extends over 13 amino acids. Germline V CDR1 and CDR2: MNHEY, SVGAGI. Deletions cut 2 bases from V and 6 bases from J, with 9 bases between. CDR3 nucleotide sequence: TGTGCCAGCAGTTACCAGAAGAGGGATACGCAGTATTTT. Translating gives CASSYQKRDTQYF.

The chain links TRBV7-2 to TRBJ2-3; the D gene is possibly TRBD2 (5 bases). Per the germline V gene, CDR1 is SGHTA and CDR2 is FQGNSA. Trimming left V 3 bases short and J 10 bases short, with 11 bases between. This CDR3 has 12 amino acids. CDR3: CASSFSGLPQYF. The DNA of the CDR3 is TGTGCCAGCAGCTTTTCGGGGTTGCCGCAGTATTTT.

V and J are TRBV7-8 and TRBJ2-7; D ambiguous. The germline V gene encodes CDR1 SGHVS and CDR2 FQNEAQ. This CDR3 region has 15 residues. With 5 bases removed from V and 0 bases from J, the gap between germline ends came to 14 bases. DNA for the CDR3: TGTGCCAGCAGCCCATCCCGTTTAGCCTCCTACGAGCAGTACGTC. Translated: CASSPSRLASYEQYV.

In this sample, this clone turned up once. The chain joins TRBV18 to TRBJ2-1; TRBD1 agrees at 7 bases. Per the germline V gene, CDR1 is KGHSH and CDR2 is LQKENI. The CDR3 is 16 amino acids. Unmatched junction bases numbered 10, after V lost 0 bases and J lost 8 bases. The CDR3 protein is CASSPPRRGRNDEQFF. Here the CDR3 DNA reads TGTGCCAGCTCACCACCGCGTAGGGGGCGTAACGATGAGCAGTTCTTC.

The chain links TRBV30 to TRBJ2-5; possibly TRBD1 for D (5 bases). CDR1 is GTSNPN, CDR2 SVGIG, per germline (reference sequence). The CDR3 sequence is 12 residues long. The germline V and J ends were trimmed by 2 bases and 4 bases, with 8 bases remaining between them. The CDR3 here is CAWSRDRETQYF. The CDR3 DNA reads TGTGCCTGGAGTCGCGACAGAGAGACCCAGTACTTC. Using reference TRBV30 and TRBJ2-5 for the parts outside the CDR3, the full variable domain is SQTIHQWPATLVQPVGSPLSLECTVEGTSNPNLYWYRQAAGRGLQLLFYSVGIGQISSEVPQNLSASRPQDRQFILSSKKLLLSDSGFYLCAWSRDRETQYFGPGTRLLVL.

The rearrangement links TRBV2 to TRBJ2-5; D is perhaps TRBD2 (5 bases). Germline lookup yields CDR1 SNHLY and CDR2 FYNNEI. The CDR3 covers 15 residues. The V gene lost 3 bases and the J gene lost 5 bases, with 16 bases spanning the gap. CDR3 nucleotide sequence: TGTGCCAGCAGTGAGGTTAAAATTGGAGGTGAGACCCAGTACTTC. It specifies CASSEVKIGGETQYF.

This chain links TRBV7-2 with TRBJ1-5, with TRBD1 identical over 8 bases. The CDR3 is 15 residues long. CDR1 and CDR2 from the germline V gene are SGHTA and FQGNSA. V lost 5 bases, J lost 5 bases, and 8 bases stayed unmatched. The DNA of the CDR3 is TGTGCCAGCAGCCCCGGGACAGGAGAACATCAGCCCCAGCATTTT. Protein sequence: CASSPGTGEHQPQHF.

This clone was observed once. This chain uses TRBV9 with TRBJ1-4; D perhaps matches TRBD1 (5 bases). The CDR3 is 17 amino acids. CDR1 is SGDLS, CDR2 YYNGEE, per germline. V lost 3 bases to trimming and J lost 1 base, with 16 bases between them. The CDR3, as DNA: TGTGCCAGCAGCGCCCTGGAGGGGCATGGAACTAATGAAAAACTGTTTTTT. Amino acids: CASSALEGHGTNEKLFF.

The chain links TRBV5-1 to TRBJ2-7, with TRBD2 matching over 8 bases. CDR1 is SGHRS and CDR2 is YFSETQ in the germline V gene. Trimming cost V 5 bases and J 4 bases; bases outside gene matches: 2. The CDR3 runs 12 residues. The CDR3 nucleotides are TGCGCCAGCAGAGCGGGGGCATACGAGCAGTACTTC. This translates into CASRAGAYEQYF.

This chain connects TRBV7-9 to TRBJ2-5, with a tentative D call TRBD1 (6 bases). CDR1 and CDR2 from the germline V gene are SEHNR and FQNEAQ (reference sequence). The V end lost 2 bases, the J end lost 2 bases, and 15 bases lay between the germline ends. The CDR3 covers 16 residues. The chain's CDR3 is CASSLSIGRGQETQYF. CDR3 in DNA: TGTGCCAGCAGCTTATCGATTGGTAGGGGGCAAGAGACCCAGTACTTC.

J is TRBJ2-7 and V is TRBV5-6, with D possibly matching TRBD2 (5 bases). V lost 4 bases, J lost 0 bases, and 11 bases lay in between. The CDR3 runs 14 residues. Germline CDR1 and CDR2: SGHDT and YYEEEE. The CDR3, as DNA: TGTGCCAGCAGCCCGTTAAGCGGCTCCTACGAGCAGTACGTC. This encodes CASSPLSGSYEQYV.